Following are 27 T cell receptor beta chains from one sample sequenced in a study of blood T cell repertoires in COVID-19. Clones were read by immunoSEQ multiplex PCR, and TCRdb kept only the in-frame ones, dropping some. The data contain 210,000 or so clones, approximately 80% of them singletons. The sequencing sample was made of PBMCs or T cells enriched from blood (not recorded which). The receptors here all came from a man aged 60-69 years who had recovered from COVID-19.

The rearrangement links TRBV7-9 to TRBJ1-1, with a tentative D call TRBD1 (5 bases). CDR1 and CDR2 from the germline V gene are SEHNR and FQNEAQ (reference sequence). The CDR3 runs to 13 residues. CDR3 DNA sequence: TGTGTCGGGCGGGGACCGATGAACACTGAAGCTTTCTTT. Encoded protein: CVGRGPMNTEAFF.

The rearrangement links TRBV7-2 to TRBJ2-3; TRBD2 matches 12 bases. Trimming took 3 bases from V and 6 from J; bases not matched to a gene: 7. The CDR3 sequence is 16 residues long. Germline V CDR1 and CDR2: SGHTA, FQGNSA. The CDR3 nucleotides read TGTGCCAGCAGCTTGGGCCTAGCGGGGGGGAGGGATACGCAGTATTTT. Translation: CASSLGLAGGRDTQYF.

The chain employs TRBV4-3 and TRBJ1-2; 7 nucleotides agree with TRBD1. The CDR3 covers 14 residues. V was clipped by 1 base and J by 4 bases; unmatched bases: 3. CDR1 LGHNA and CDR2 YSLEER come from the germline V gene. As DNA, the CDR3 is TGCGCCAGCAGCCAAGGAGCAGGGGGCTATGGCTACACCTTC. Protein sequence: CASSQGAGGYGYTF.

The rearrangement uses TRBV5-6 and TRBJ1-5; no definite D call. V was cut by 5 bases and J by 0 bases, with 18 bases left in between. This CDR3 spans 17 amino acids. Germline-derived CDR1 and CDR2 are SGHDT and YYEEEE. CDR3 DNA sequence: TGTGCCAGCAGATTAACCGGGGTCAGTTATAGCAATCAGCCCCAGCATTTT. Amino acid sequence: CASRLTGVSYSNQPQHF.

The chain recombines TRBV4-3 with TRBJ1-2; 7 bases align to TRBD1. V dropped 2 bases and J dropped 1; count of bases not matched to a gene: 7. Germline V gives CDR1 LGHNA, CDR2 YSLEER. This CDR3 spans 16 amino acids. CDR3 nucleotide sequence: TGCGCCAGCAGCCAACAGATAGACAGGGTTAACTATGGCTACACCTTC. This sequence encodes CASSQQIDRVNYGYTF.

This chain connects TRBV18 to TRBJ2-1; 7 nucleotides match TRBD2. CDR3 size: 14 residues. The J segment lost 11 bases and the V segment lost 0 bases, leaving 7 bases of the junction unmatched. Germline assignment: CDR1 KGHSH and CDR2 LQKENI. The CDR3 nucleotides read TGTGCCAGCTCACCACCAGTGGGGGGGAGACAGCAGTTCTTC. Translating it yields CASSPPVGGRQQFF.

This clone was detected only a few times. The rearrangement uses TRBV2 and TRBJ1-1, with TRBD1 matching 9 bases. The junction had 5 bases not matched to a gene; V was cut back by 7 bases and J by 5 bases. The germline gives CDR1 SNHLY, CDR2 FYNNEI. This CDR3 is 13 amino acids long. The CDR3 sequence: CASKPDRGTEAFF. The CDR3 DNA is TGTGCCAGCAAGCCGGACAGGGGAACTGAAGCTTTCTTT.

The chain carries TRBV9 and TRBJ2-2; 8 nucleotides line up with TRBD1. The CDR3 loop spans 15 amino acids. The junction had 5 bases not matched to a gene; V was cut back by 0 bases and J by 7 bases. Germline values: CDR1 SGDLS, CDR2 YYNGEE. This CDR3 reads CASSVVQGASGELFF. The CDR3 nucleotides are TGTGCCAGCAGCGTAGTTCAGGGGGCTAGCGGGGAGCTGTTTTTT.

V is TRBV6-2 or TRBV6-3 and J is TRBJ2-7, with a weak D call TRBD1 (6 bases). V lost 6 bases to trimming and J lost 3 bases, with 18 bases between them. CDR1 is MNHEY, CDR2 SVGEGT, per germline. The CDR3 runs 15 residues. The CDR3 coding sequence is TGTGCCAGCAGCCAAACAGGGATTCGGGTCTACGAGCAGTACTTC. Residues: CASSQTGIRVYEQYF.

This chain joins TRBV11-2 and TRBJ1-1; perhaps TRBD1 as D (5 bases). Trimming shortened V by 1 base and J by 11 bases, and 17 bases separated the two germline ends. This CDR3 spans 14 amino acids. In germline, CDR1 is SGHAT, CDR2 FQNNGV. The CDR3 DNA sequence: TGTGCCAGCAGCTTAGTGGTAGGGCAGGGTGGGGCTTTCTTT. This sequence encodes CASSLVVGQGGAFF.

The chain has TRBV11-3 and TRBJ2-7; 8 bases align to TRBD1. This CDR3 is built from 15 residues. V was clipped by 4 bases and J by 3 bases; unmatched bases: 8. From germline, CDR1 is SGHNT and CDR2 YENEEA. Here the CDR3 DNA reads TGTGCCAGCAGCTATAGGGCCGACAGGGGCTACGAGCAGTACTTC. Its protein product is CASSYRADRGYEQYF.

V usage is TRBV7-2 and J usage is TRBJ1-2, with a weak D call TRBD1 (6 bases). Per the germline V gene, CDR1 is SGHTA and CDR2 is FQGNSA. The CDR3 is 16 residues long. With 0 bases removed from V and 4 bases from J, the gap between germline ends came to 15 bases. This chain's CDR3 is CASSLAYRRDTYGYTF. The DNA of the CDR3 is TGTGCCAGCAGCTTAGCCTACCGCCGGGACACCTATGGCTACACCTTC.

The V gene is TRBV7-8, the J gene TRBJ1-5; D might be TRBD1 (6 bases). The V gene lost 1 base and the J gene lost 9 bases, with 10 bases spanning the gap. The CDR3 loop spans 13 amino acids. The germline gives CDR1 SGHVS, CDR2 FQNEAQ. The CDR3: CASSLDRERPQHF. In DNA, the CDR3 is TGTGCCAGCAGCTTAGACAGGGAAAGGCCCCAGCATTTT.

CDR3 DNA sequence: TGTGCCAGCAGCCCCCGACAGGGCACTGAAGCTTTCTTT. Protein product: CASSPRQGTEAFF. The chain uses TRBV11-3 and TRBJ1-1; TRBD1 matches 7 bases. CDR1 and CDR2 from the germline V gene are SGHNT and YENEEA. The CDR3 is made up of 13 amino acids. J was trimmed by 4 bases and V by 5 bases; bases with no gene match: 4.

This chain connects TRBV5-1 to TRBJ1-2, with D uncertain. The V gene's germline CDR1 is SGHRS and CDR2 YFSETQ. V shed 4 bases and J shed 4 bases, with 14 bases lying between them. The CDR3 consists of 14 residues. The CDR3 nucleotides read TGCGCCAGCAGCCTTGATACACCGCCCTATGGCTACACCTTC. Its translation is CASSLDTPPYGYTF.

This sequence joins TRBV18 and TRBJ1-1, with D unclear. Germline V gives CDR1 KGHSH, CDR2 LQKENI. The CDR3 has 13 amino acids. V was pared by 3 bases and J by 1 base, with 6 bases between. The CDR3 region has the DNA TGTGCCAGCTCACCGGCGGGGAACACTGAAGCTTTCTTT. Translated: CASSPAGNTEAFF.

This chain joins TRBV7-9 and TRBJ2-3; 11 bases are shared with TRBD1. Germline CDR1 reads SEHNR; CDR2 reads FQNEAQ (reference sequence). This CDR3 comprises 18 residues. Trimming removed 1 base from V and 4 bases from J; junction bases left unmatched: 10. The CDR3 here is CASSLEPGRGQGADTQYF. CDR3 DNA sequence: TGTGCCAGCAGCTTAGAACCTGGGAGGGGACAGGGGGCAGATACGCAGTATTTT.

This clone was observed a single time. Additional DNA sequences in this sample encode the identical CDR3. This chain links TRBV7-2 with TRBJ1-1; unclear D gene. The germline V and J ends were trimmed by 2 bases and 0 bases, with 7 bases remaining between them. The CDR3 consists of 14 residues. CDR1 and CDR2 from the germline V gene are SGHTA and FQGNSA. CDR3 region: CASSLRRVNTEAFF. CDR3 nucleotide sequence: TGTGCCAGCAGCTTAAGGCGGGTGAACACTGAAGCTTTCTTT. Drawing the rest from reference TRBV7-2 and TRBJ1-1, the complete variable domain is GAGVSQSPSNKVTEKGKDVELRCDPISGHTALYWYRQSLGQGLEFLIYFQGNSAPDKSGLPSDRFSAERTGGSVSTLTIQRTQQEDSAVYLCASSLRRVNTEAFFGQGTRLTVV.

This clone has a single count. CDR3 DNA sequence: TGCGCCAGCAGACCAACAGGGAGCTCCTACGAGCAGTACTTC. Encoded protein: CASRPTGSSYEQYF. The J gene is TRBJ2-7, the V gene TRBV10-2; weak D call: TRBD1 (6 bases). The CDR3 is 14 amino acids. V lost 6 bases, J lost 0 bases, and 12 bases lay in between. Germline V gene data show CDR1 as WSHSY and CDR2 as SAAADI.

The chain employs TRBV5-1 and TRBJ1-3, with D tentatively TRBD1 (6 bases). V dropped 7 bases and J dropped 1 base, with 15 bases sitting between them. CDR1 is SGHRS, CDR2 YFSETQ, per germline. The CDR3 is made up of 15 amino acids. The CDR3 loop reads CASQLAGVSGNTIYF. In DNA form, the CDR3 reads TGCGCCAGCCAGTTGGCAGGGGTGTCTGGAAACACCATATATTTT.

This clone is a singleton in its sample. DNA of the CDR3: TGTGCCAGCAGTTTAACAGGGTCGTATGGCTACACCTTC. It codes for CASSLTGSYGYTF. The V gene is TRBV12-3 or TRBV12-4, the J gene TRBJ1-2, with D tentatively TRBD1 (6 bases). Trimming shortened V by 2 bases and J by 5 bases, and 9 bases separated the two germline ends. The CDR3 consists of 13 residues.

Here the CDR3 reads CASSSPSAETQYF. The CDR3 DNA follows: TGCGCCAGCAGTTCCCCTAGCGCCGAGACCCAGTACTTC. The V call is TRBV5-1, the J call TRBJ2-5; D might be TRBD2 (6 bases). Trimming removed 5 bases at V and 5 bases at J, with 13 bases between. CDR1 is SGHRS and CDR2 is YFSETQ in the germline V gene. The CDR3 is made up of 13 amino acids.

The chain carries TRBV7-8 and TRBJ1-1; D call uncertain. The ends were cut back, 1 base at V and 4 bases at J, with 7 bases in the middle. There are 13 residues in the CDR3. The germline V gene has CDR1 SGHVS and CDR2 FQNEAQ. The CDR3 region is CASSLERSTEAFF. DNA of the CDR3: TGTGCCAGCAGCTTAGAACGGAGCACTGAAGCTTTCTTT. Together with reference TRBV7-8 and TRBJ1-1, the CDR3 gives the full variable domain: GAGVSQSPRYKVAKRGQDVALRCDPISGHVSLFWYQQALGQGPEFLTYFQNEAQLDKSGLPSDRFFAERPEGSVSTLKIQRTQQEDSAVYLCASSLERSTEAFFGQGTRLTVV.

J is TRBJ1-2 and V is TRBV19, with D possibly TRBD1 on 5 matching bases. The V gene lost 5 bases and the J gene lost 7 bases, with 11 bases spanning the gap. Germline V gene sequence: CDR1 LNHDA, CDR2 SQIVND (reference sequence). This CDR3 has 12 residues. The CDR3 region is CASSPRGGGYTF. The CDR3 DNA reads as TGTGCCAGTAGTCCCCGGGGGGGTGGCTACACCTTC. Full variable domain (missing parts from reference TRBV19 and TRBJ1-2): DGGITQSPKYLFRKEGQNVTLSCEQNLNHDAMYWYRQDPGQGLRLIYYSQIVNDFQKGDIAEGYSVSREKKESFPLTVTSAQKNPTAFYLCASSPRGGGYTFGSGTRLTVV.

The V gene is TRBV4-2, the J gene TRBJ2-5; D gene ambiguous. The germline CDR1 and CDR2 sequences are LGHNA and YNFKEQ. Trimming left V 1 base short and J 7 bases short, with 10 bases between. The CDR3 length is 13 residues. CDR3 residues: CASSQVGAGTQYF. DNA of the CDR3: TGTGCCAGCAGCCAAGTAGGAGCCGGGACCCAGTACTTC.

V and J are TRBV6-2 or TRBV6-3 and TRBJ2-3; TRBD2 aligns across 7 bases. With 2 bases clipped from V and 2 bases from J, the junction kept 7 bases outside the gene matches. CDR1 and CDR2 from the germline V gene are MNHEY and SVGEGT. The CDR3 length is 16 residues. The CDR3 DNA follows: TGTGCCAGCAGTTACGGGTCGGGGGGTCCCACAGATACGCAGTATTTT. Its protein product is CASSYGSGGPTDTQYF.

The chain is built from TRBV9 and TRBJ1-1, with D unresolved. Germline V gene data show CDR1 as SGDLS and CDR2 as YYNGEE. Trimming left V 4 bases short and J 6 bases short, with 22 bases between. The CDR3 runs to 16 residues. As DNA, the CDR3 is TGTGCCAGCAGCCCTAGGACCTTCCTCGCCGGGGCTGAAGCTTTCTTT. Translated: CASSPRTFLAGAEAFF.